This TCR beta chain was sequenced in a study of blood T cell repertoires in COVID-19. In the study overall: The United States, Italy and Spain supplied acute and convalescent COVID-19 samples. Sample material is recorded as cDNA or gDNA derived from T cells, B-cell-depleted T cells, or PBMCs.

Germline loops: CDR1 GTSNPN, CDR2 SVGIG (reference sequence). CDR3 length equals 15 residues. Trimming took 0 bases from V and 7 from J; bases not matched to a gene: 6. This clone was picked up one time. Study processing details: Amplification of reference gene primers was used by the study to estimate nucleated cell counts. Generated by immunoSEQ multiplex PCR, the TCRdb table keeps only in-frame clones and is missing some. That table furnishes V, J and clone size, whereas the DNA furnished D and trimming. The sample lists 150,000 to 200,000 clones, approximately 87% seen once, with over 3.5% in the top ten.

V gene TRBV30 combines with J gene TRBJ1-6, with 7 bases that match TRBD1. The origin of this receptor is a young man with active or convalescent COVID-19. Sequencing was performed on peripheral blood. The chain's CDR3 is CAWSVRDRTNSPLHF. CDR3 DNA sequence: TGTGCCTGGAGTGTGAGGGACAGAACCAATTCACCCCTCCACTTT.